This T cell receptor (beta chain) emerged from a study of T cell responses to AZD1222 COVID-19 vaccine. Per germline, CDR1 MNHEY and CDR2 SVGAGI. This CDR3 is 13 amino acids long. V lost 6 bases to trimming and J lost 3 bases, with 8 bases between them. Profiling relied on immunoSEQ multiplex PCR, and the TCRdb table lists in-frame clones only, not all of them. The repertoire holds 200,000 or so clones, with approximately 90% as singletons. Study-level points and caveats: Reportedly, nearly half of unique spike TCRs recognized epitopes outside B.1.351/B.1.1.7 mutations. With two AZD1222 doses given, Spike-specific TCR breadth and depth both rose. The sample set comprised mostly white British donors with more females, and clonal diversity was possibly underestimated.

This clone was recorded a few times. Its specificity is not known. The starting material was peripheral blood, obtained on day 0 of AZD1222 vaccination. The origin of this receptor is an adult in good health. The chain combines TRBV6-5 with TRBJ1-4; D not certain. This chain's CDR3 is CASRKSSNEKLFF. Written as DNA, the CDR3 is TGTGCCAGCAGGAAATCGTCTAATGAAAAACTGTTTTTT.